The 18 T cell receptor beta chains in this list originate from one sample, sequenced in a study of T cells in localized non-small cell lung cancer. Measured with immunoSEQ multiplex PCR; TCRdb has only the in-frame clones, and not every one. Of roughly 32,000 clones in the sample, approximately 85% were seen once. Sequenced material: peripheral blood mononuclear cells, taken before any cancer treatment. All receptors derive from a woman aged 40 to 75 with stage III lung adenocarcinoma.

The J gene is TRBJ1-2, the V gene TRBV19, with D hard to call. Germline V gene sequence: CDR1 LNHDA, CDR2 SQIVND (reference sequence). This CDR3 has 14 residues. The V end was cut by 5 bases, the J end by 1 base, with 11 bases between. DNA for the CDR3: TGTGCCAGTAGTTCCCCCCAGGTTAACTATGGCTACACCTTC. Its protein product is CASSSPQVNYGYTF.

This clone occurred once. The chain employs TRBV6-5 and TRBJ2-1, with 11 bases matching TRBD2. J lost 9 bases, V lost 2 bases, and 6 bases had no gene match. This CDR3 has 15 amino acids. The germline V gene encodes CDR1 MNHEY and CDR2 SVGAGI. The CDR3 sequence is CASSYPTSGVGEQFF. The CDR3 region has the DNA TGTGCCAGCAGTTACCCGACTAGCGGGGTAGGTGAGCAGTTCTTC.

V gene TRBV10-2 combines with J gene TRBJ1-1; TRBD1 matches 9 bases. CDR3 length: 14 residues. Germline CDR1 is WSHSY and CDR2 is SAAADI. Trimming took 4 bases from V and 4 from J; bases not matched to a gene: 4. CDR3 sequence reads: CASSGGQGSTEAFF. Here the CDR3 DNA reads TGCGCCAGCAGTGGGGGACAGGGCAGCACTGAAGCTTTCTTT.

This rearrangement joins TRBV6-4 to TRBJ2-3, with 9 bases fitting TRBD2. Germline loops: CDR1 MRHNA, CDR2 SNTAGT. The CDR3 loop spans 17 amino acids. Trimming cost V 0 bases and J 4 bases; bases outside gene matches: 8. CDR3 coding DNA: TGTGCCAGCAGTGACTCGAGCGCGGGGGGGCGGGCAGATACGCAGTATTTT. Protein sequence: CASSDSSAGGRADTQYF.

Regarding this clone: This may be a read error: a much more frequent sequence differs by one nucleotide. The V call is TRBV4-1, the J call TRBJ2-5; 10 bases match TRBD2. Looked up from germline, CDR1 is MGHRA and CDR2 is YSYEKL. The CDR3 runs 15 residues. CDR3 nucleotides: TGTGCCAGCAGCCAAGAGCGGGGGGGCCAAGAGACCCAGTACTTC. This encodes CASSQERGGQETQYF.

CDR3 residues: CAISGPDRAPARGYTF. CDR3 in DNA: TGTGCCATCAGTGGCCCGGACAGGGCACCGGCTCGTGGCTACACCTTC. The chain joins TRBV10-3 to TRBJ1-2; TRBD1 agrees at 8 bases. Germline loops: CDR1 ENHRY, CDR2 SYGVKD. The J segment lost 7 bases and the V segment lost 4 bases, leaving 14 bases of the junction unmatched. This CDR3 has 16 residues.

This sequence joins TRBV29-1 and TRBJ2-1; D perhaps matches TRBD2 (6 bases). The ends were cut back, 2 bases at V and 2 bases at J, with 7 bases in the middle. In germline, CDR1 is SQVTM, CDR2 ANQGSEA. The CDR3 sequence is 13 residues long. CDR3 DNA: TGCAGCGTTGAACGGGGGACCTACAATGAGCAGTTCTTC. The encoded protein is CSVERGTYNEQFF.

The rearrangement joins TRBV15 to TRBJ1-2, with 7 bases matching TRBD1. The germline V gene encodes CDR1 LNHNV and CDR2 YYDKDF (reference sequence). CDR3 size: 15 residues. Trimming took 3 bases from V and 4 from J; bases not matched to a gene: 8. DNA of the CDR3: TGTGCCACCAGCAGGAGGACAGGTGGGGCCTATGGCTACACCTTC. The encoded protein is CATSRRTGGAYGYTF. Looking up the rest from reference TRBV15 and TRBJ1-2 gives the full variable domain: DAMVIQNPRYQVTQFGKPVTLSCSQTLNHNVMYWYQQKSSQAPKLLFHYYDKDFNNEADTPDNFQSRRPNTSFCFLDIRSPGLGDTAMYLCATSRRTGGAYGYTFGSGTRLTVV.

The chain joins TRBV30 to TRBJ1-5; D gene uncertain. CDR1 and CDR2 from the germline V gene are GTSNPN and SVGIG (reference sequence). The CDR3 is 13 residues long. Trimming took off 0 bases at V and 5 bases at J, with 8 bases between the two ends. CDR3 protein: CAWSVGWDQPQHF. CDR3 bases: TGTGCCTGGAGTGTCGGGTGGGATCAGCCCCAGCATTTT.

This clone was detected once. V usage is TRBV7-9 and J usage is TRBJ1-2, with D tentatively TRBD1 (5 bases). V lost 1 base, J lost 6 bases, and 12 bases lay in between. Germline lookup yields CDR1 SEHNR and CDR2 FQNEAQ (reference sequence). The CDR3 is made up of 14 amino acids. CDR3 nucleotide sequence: TGTGCCAGCAGCTTAGTCGGGACGGGGGATGGCTACACCTTC. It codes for CASSLVGTGDGYTF. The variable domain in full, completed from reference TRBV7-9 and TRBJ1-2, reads DTGVSQNPRHKITKRGQNVTFRCDPISEHNRLYWYRQTLGQGPEFLTYFQNEAQLEKSRLLSDRFSAERPKGSFSTLEIQRTEQGDSAMYLCASSLVGTGDGYTFGSGTRLTVV.

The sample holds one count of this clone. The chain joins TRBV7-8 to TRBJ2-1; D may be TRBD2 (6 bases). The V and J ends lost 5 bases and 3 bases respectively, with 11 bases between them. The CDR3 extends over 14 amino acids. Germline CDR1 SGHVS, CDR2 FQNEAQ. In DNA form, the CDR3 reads TGTGCCAGCAGCCTAAGCGGGTTCTACAATGAGCAGTTCTTC. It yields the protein CASSLSGFYNEQFF.

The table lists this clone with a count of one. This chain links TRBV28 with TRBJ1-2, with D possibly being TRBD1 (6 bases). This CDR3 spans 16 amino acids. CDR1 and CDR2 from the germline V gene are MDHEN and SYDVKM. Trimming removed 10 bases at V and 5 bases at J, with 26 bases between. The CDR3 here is CATHWGGVNSLYGYTF. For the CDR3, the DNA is TGTGCCACCCACTGGGGGGGCGTGAATTCGCTGTATGGCTACACCTTC.

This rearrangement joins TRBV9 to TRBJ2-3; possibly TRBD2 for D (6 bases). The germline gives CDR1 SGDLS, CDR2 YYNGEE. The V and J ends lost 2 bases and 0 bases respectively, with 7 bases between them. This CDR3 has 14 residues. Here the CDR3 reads CASSVAGSTDTQYF. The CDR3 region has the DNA TGTGCCAGCAGCGTCGCGGGGAGCACAGATACGCAGTATTTT. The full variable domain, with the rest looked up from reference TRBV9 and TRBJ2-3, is DSGVTQTPKHLITATGQRVTLRCSPRSGDLSVYWYQQSLDQGLQFLIQYYNGEERAKGNILERFSAQQFPDLHSELNLSSLELGDSALYFCASSVAGSTDTQYFGPGTRLTVL.

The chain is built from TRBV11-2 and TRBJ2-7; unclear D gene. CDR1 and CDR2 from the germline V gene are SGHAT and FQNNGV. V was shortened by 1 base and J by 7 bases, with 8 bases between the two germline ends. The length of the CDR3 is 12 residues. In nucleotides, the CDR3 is TGTGCCAGCAGCTTAGGGCCGCCAGAGCAGTACTTC. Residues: CASSLGPPEQYF. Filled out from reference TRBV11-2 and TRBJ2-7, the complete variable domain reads EAGVAQSPRYKIIEKRQSVAFWCNPISGHATLYWYQQILGQGPKLLIQFQNNGVVDDSQLPKDRFSAERLKGVDSTLKIQPAKLEDSAVYLCASSLGPPEQYFGPGTRLTVT.

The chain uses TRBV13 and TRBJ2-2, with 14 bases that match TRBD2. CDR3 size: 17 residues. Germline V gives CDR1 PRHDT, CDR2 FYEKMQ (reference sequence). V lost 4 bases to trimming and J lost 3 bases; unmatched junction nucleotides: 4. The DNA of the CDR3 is TGTGCCAGCAGCTCGACTAGCGGGGGGGCCGACACCGGGGAGCTGTTTTTT. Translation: CASSSTSGGADTGELFF.

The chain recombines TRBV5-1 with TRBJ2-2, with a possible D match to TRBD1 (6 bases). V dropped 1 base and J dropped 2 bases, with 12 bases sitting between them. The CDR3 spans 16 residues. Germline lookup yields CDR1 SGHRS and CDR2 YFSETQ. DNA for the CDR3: TGCGCCAGCAGCTTGAGTGGGGGCACCAACACCGGGGAGCTGTTTTTT. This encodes CASSLSGGTNTGELFF.

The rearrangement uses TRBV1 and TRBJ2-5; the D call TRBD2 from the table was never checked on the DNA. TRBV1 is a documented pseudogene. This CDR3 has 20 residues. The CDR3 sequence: CTSSQGFPWLAGGYQETQYF. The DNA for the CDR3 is TGCACCAGCAGCCAAGGGTTCCCGTGGCTAGCGGGGGGGTACCAAGAGACCCAGTACTTC.

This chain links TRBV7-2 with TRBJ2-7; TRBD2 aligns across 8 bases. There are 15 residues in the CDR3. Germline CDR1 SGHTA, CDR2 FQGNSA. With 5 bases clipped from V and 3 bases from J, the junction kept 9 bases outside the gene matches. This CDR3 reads CASSPQAGGLYEQYF. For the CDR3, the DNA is TGTGCCAGCAGCCCCCAGGCGGGGGGCCTCTACGAGCAGTACTTC.